The clone carrying this TCR beta chain was counted a few times. Given a much more abundant clone one base away, this may be a read error. This entry is derived from a study of tumor-infiltrating lymphocytes in primary liver carcinoma. Taking about 17-31 mg of unsorted bulk tissue, the authors co-extracted RNA and DNA. Starting material of roughly 0.45 ug total RNA yielded TCR beta cDNA via a constant-region primer. What produced the TCR beta libraries was three nested multiplex PCR rounds using slightly modified ARM-PCR. The first two PCR rounds, roughly 10 cycles each, used TRBV1-TRBV30 forward primers and a C-beta reverse primer. TCRdb re-analysed the multiplex PCR reads in MiXCR, keeping a single row per CDR3 protein. The table shows about 84,000 distinct CDR3 sequences, with 55% to 85% occurring only once. The CDR3 covers 13 residues.

Sequencing was performed on liver tumor tissue from sampling region 1. Subset indicated: tumor region T1, superior pole. The chain is built from TRBV12-3 or TRBV12-4 and TRBJ2-3; D call uncertain. The receptor's source is a man between 35 and 55 years old with primary liver carcinoma and hepatitis B virus infection. The CDR3 is CAGSSGSTDTQYF. CDR3 in DNA: TGTGCCGGCAGTTCCGGGAGCACAGATACGCAGTATTTT.